These 14 T cell receptor beta chains originate from one sample sequenced in a study of cytomegalovirus exposure and HLA in healthy donors. PCR was performed using 60 Vbeta and 13 Jbeta primers. The protocol was immunoSEQ multiplex PCR, while the TCRdb copy is restricted to in-frame clones and leaves out a portion. In the table there are more than 150,000 clones, approximately 71% of which are singletons. Sample: PBMCs. These receptors were collected from a woman in her forties in good health and CMV-seropositive.

V is TRBV6-5 and J is TRBJ1-2; TRBD1 matches 9 bases. Germline lookup yields CDR1 MNHEY and CDR2 SVGAGI. J lost 7 bases, V lost 4 bases, and 10 bases had no gene match. CDR3 size: 15 residues. The chain's CDR3 is CASSSDRGTDGGYTF. The CDR3 bases are TGTGCCAGCAGTTCAGACAGGGGGACGGATGGTGGCTACACCTTC.

The J gene is TRBJ1-2, the V gene TRBV4-3; 7 bases are a match to TRBD1. Germline V CDR1 and CDR2: LGHNA, YSLEER. J was trimmed by 0 bases and V by 1 base; bases with no gene match: 2. There are 15 residues in the CDR3. The CDR3: CASSQAGTANYGYTF. In nucleotides, the CDR3 is TGCGCCAGCAGCCAAGCAGGGACAGCTAACTATGGCTACACCTTC.

The V call is TRBV11-2, the J call TRBJ2-1, with D possibly being TRBD2 (5 bases). Germline CDR1 is SGHAT and CDR2 is FQNNGV. This CDR3 is built from 15 residues. The V end lost 5 bases, the J end lost 0 bases, and 11 bases lay between the germline ends. The chain's CDR3 is CASSAGILSYNEQFF. CDR3 in DNA: TGTGCCAGCAGCGCCGGGATTCTCTCCTACAATGAGCAGTTCTTC.

This chain links TRBV28 with TRBJ2-7, with D possibly being TRBD1 (5 bases). Germline CDR1 MDHEN, CDR2 SYDVKM. V was pared by 6 bases and J by 3 bases, with 15 bases between. The CDR3 extends over 14 amino acids. The CDR3 is CASRQNRISYEQYF. In nucleotides, the CDR3 is TGTGCCAGCAGACAAAACAGGATCAGCTACGAGCAGTACTTC.

In its sample, this clone was seen a few times. The V and J genes are TRBV6-6 and TRBJ2-3; D is perhaps TRBD1 (6 bases). Looked up from germline, CDR1 is MNHNY and CDR2 is SVGAGI (reference sequence). V shed 6 bases and J shed 0 bases, with 13 bases lying between them. The CDR3 sequence is 15 residues long. In nucleotides, the CDR3 is TGTGCCAGCAGCCTCCGGGACACGAGCACAGATACGCAGTATTTT. It encodes CASSLRDTSTDTQYF.

The chain recombines TRBV4-2 with TRBJ2-2; D unresolved. The V gene's germline CDR1 is LGHNA and CDR2 YNFKEQ. This CDR3 spans 17 amino acids. Trimming cost V 0 bases and J 1 base, with 12 bases left between them. CDR3: CASSQDLGDRNTGELFF. The CDR3 bases are TGTGCCAGCAGCCAAGATTTAGGAGATCGGAACACCGGGGAGCTGTTTTTT.

Points on this clone: At one of its ends the junction is not consistent with the germline gene, which may arise from a read error. V usage is TRBV7-9 and J usage is TRBJ2-1, with 11 bases matching TRBD2. Per the germline V gene, CDR1 is SEHNR and CDR2 is FQNEAQ (reference sequence). The CDR3 is 15 residues long. CDR3 protein: CSSSQTSGSQNEQFF. CDR3 coding DNA: TGTTCCAGCAGCCAAACTAGCGGGAGTCAGAATGAGCAGTTCTTC. The whole variable domain, remainder taken from reference TRBV7-9 and TRBJ2-1, is DTGVSQNPRHKITKRGQNVTFRCDPISEHNRLYWYRQTLGQGPEFLTYFQNEAQLEKSRLLSDRFSAERPKGSFSTLEIQRTEQGDSAMYLCSSSQTSGSQNEQFFGPGTRLTVL.

The table lists this clone with a few counts. The CDR3 is CASSPIAGVGNEQFF. CDR3 bases: TGTGCCAGCTCACCAATCGCGGGAGTTGGCAATGAGCAGTTCTTC. The V call is TRBV18, the J call TRBJ2-1, with 7 bases matching TRBD2. The CDR3 runs to 15 residues. The ends lost 2 bases at V and 6 bases at J; junction bases unmatched: 7. Germline loops: CDR1 KGHSH, CDR2 LQKENI.

This clone turned up a few times. This rearrangement joins TRBV29-1 to TRBJ2-3, with 8 bases lining up with TRBD1. Germline V lookup: CDR1 SQVTM, CDR2 ANQGSEA. CDR3 length: 12 residues. V lost 7 bases to trimming and J lost 11 bases; unmatched junction nucleotides: 11. This CDR3 reads CSGQTQGAQQYF. CDR3 in DNA: TGCAGCGGGCAAACTCAGGGGGCGCAGCAGTATTTT.

The chain carries TRBV7-3 and TRBJ2-7; the D gene is possibly TRBD1 (6 bases). The CDR3 has 15 amino acids. V was shortened by 5 bases and J by 5 bases, with 19 bases between the two germline ends. CDR1 SGHTA and CDR2 FQGTGA come from the germline V gene. The CDR3 sequence is CASSRGSKQGDEQYF. The CDR3 DNA is TGTGCCAGCAGCCGAGGGAGCAAACAGGGAGACGAGCAGTACTTC. The whole variable domain, remainder taken from reference TRBV7-3 and TRBJ2-7, is GAGVSQTPSNKVTEKGKYVELRCDPISGHTALYWYRQSLGQGPEFLIYFQGTGAADDSGLPNDRFFAVRPEGSVSTLKIQRTERGDSAVYLCASSRGSKQGDEQYFGPGTRLTVT.

The V gene is TRBV4-1, the J gene TRBJ2-3; D not resolved. The CDR3 is 16 amino acids. From germline, CDR1 is MGHRA and CDR2 YSYEKL. Trimming cost V 6 bases and J 4 bases, with 20 bases left between them. DNA of the CDR3: TGCGCCAGCAGGCAAAGCGTGACGGTAACCCCAGATACGCAGTATTTT. It codes for CASRQSVTVTPDTQYF.

The V and J genes are TRBV28 and TRBJ1-2, with D tentatively TRBD1 (6 bases). The CDR3 spans 18 residues. V gave up 3 bases and J gave up 2 bases, with 22 bases separating them. Germline CDR1 is MDHEN and CDR2 is SYDVKM. The CDR3 nucleotides read TGTGCCAGCAGTTTTGTTGGTGGGGGGGGGCGCCTGAACTATGGCTACACCTTC. Protein sequence: CASSFVGGGGRLNYGYTF.

This sequence joins TRBV2 and TRBJ2-7, with TRBD2 matching over 7 bases. The CDR3 sequence is 15 residues long. Per the germline V gene, CDR1 is SNHLY and CDR2 is FYNNEI. Trimming removed 7 bases from V and 2 bases from J; junction bases left unmatched: 11. Here the CDR3 reads CASTTTAGVTYEQYF. CDR3 sequence (DNA): TGTGCCAGCACCACAACGGCGGGGGTAACCTACGAGCAGTACTTC.

This rearrangement joins TRBV10-1 to TRBJ1-5, with a tentative D call TRBD1 (5 bases). Trimming pared 6 bases from V and 1 base from J, leaving 10 bases between. The germline V gene encodes CDR1 WNHNN and CDR2 SYGVQD (reference sequence). This CDR3 comprises 14 residues. The CDR3 here is CASRDPGSNQPQHF. For the CDR3, the DNA is TGCGCCAGCAGAGACCCAGGGAGCAATCAGCCCCAGCATTTT.